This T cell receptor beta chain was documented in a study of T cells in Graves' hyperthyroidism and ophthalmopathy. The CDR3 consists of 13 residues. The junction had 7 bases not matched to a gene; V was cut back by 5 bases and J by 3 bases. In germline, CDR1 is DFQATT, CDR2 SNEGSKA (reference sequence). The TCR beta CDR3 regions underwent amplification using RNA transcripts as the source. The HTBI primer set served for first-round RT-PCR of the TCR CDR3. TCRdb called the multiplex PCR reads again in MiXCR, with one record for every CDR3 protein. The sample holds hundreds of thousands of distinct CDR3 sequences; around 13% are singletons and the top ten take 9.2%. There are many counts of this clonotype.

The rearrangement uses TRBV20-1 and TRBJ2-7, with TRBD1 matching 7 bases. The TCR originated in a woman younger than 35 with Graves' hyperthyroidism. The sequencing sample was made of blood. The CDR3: CSALRDSDYEQYF. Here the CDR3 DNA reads TGCAGTGCTCTTAGGGACAGCGACTACGAGCAGTACTTC.